The clone carrying this T cell receptor (beta chain) showed up many times. The source of the sample is a study of response to subunit inactivated influenza vaccine. The CDR3 loop spans 19 amino acids. TCRdb re-analysed the RT-PCR reads in MiXCR, keeping a single row per CDR3 protein. Of a few hundred thousand distinct CDR3 sequences in the sample, about 20% were seen once. The chain couples TRBV21-1 to TRBJ1-6; the table names TRBD1, a call not compared with the DNA. TRBV21-1 is a listed pseudogene. The sequencing used PBMCs from blood, collected less than 22 months after vaccination. This TCR was recovered from a man aged 45 to 75 who received an inactivated influenza vaccine. The CDR3 nucleotides read TGTGCCAGCAGCAAGCCAAGACAGGGACCGAGCTCCTATAATTCACCCCTCCACTTT. It is translated as CASSKPRQGPSSYNSPLHF.